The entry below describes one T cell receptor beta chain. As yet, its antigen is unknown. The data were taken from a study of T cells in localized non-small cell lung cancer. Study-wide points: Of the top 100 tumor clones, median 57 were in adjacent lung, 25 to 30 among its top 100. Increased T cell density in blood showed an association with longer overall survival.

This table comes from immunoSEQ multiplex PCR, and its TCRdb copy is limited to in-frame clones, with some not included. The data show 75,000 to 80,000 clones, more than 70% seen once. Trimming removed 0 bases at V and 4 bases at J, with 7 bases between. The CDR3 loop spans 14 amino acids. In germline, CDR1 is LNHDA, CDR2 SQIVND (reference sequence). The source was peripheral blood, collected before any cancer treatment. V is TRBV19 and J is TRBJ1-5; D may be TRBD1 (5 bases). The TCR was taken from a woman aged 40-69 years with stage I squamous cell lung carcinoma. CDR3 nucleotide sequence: TGTGCCAGTAGTATAGATCGGGGGAATCAGCCCCAGCATTTT. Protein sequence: CASSIDRGNQPQHF.